The subject of this entry is one T cell receptor (beta chain). This sample stems from a study of shared clonotypes between healthy human individuals. Under the authors' procedure: Filtering was not the same, since immunoSEQ gave junction-only sequences without quality scores. Assay used: immunoSEQ multiplex PCR; TCRdb lists only in-frame clones, some missing. The V and J calls and clone size come from that table; D and trimming were worked out from the DNA. The sample holds fewer than 600,000 clones, roughly four fifths seen once. The CDR3 runs 12 residues. CDR1 is GTSNPN, CDR2 SVGIG, per germline (reference sequence). With 1 base clipped from V and 11 bases from J, the junction kept 6 bases outside the gene matches.

The sequenced material came from PBMCs. The clonotype was recovered from a middle-aged woman in good health. Some clones in this sample may be carry-over from other donors' samples. The V call is TRBV30, the J call TRBJ1-2; 8 nucleotides agree with TRBD1. DNA for the CDR3: TGTGCCTGGAGTGAACAGGGGGGTAGATACACCTTC. It specifies CAWSEQGGRYTF.